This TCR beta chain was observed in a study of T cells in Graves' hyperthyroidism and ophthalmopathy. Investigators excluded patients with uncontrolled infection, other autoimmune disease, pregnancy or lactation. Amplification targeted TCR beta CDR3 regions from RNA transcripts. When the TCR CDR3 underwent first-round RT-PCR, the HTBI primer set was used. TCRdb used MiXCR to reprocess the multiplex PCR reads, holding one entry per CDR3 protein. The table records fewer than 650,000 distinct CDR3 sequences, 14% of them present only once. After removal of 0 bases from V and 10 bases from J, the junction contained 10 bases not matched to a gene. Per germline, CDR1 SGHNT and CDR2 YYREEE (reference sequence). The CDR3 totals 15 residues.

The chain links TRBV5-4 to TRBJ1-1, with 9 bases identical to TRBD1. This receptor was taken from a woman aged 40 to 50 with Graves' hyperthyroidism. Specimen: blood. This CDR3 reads CASSLEATGGGSAFF. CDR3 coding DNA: TGTGCCAGCAGCTTGGAGGCCACAGGGGGCGGGTCAGCTTTCTTT. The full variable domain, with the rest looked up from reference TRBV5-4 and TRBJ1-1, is ETGVTQSPTHLIKTRGQQVTLRCSSQSGHNTVSWYQQALGQGPQFIFQYYREEENGRGNFPPRFSGLQFPNYSSELNVNALELDDSALYLCASSLEATGGGSAFFGQGTRLTVV.